The T cell receptor (beta chain) under discussion was sequenced for a study of radiotherapy plus CTLA-4 blockade in lung cancer. Study summary: Disease control was present in under 35% of patients, and objective responses in less than 20%.

Sequencing was performed with immunoSEQ multiplex PCR; in TCRdb, only in-frame clones are kept and a portion is missing. The data show about 80,000 clones, approximately 83% seen once. The CDR3 contains 15 residues. The V gene's germline CDR1 is MNHEY and CDR2 SVGAGI. V shed 4 bases, J shed 3 bases, and the junction held 4 bases outside the gene matches. Findings of the study overall: Blood saw expansion of tumor-derived TCR clones after radiotherapy plus ipilimumab. The authors reported that early blood T cell clone dynamics, with interferon-beta, best predicted response.

This clone has only a few counts. Antigen: not known. Those with chemo-refractory metastatic non-small-cell lung cancer were treated with focal radiation combined with CTLA-4 blockade using ipilimumab. The sequence came from a human donor with non-small cell lung cancer who had a partial response to radiotherapy plus ipilimumab. The rearrangement joins TRBV6-5 to TRBJ1-5; TRBD1 matches at 9 bases. This sample comprised peripheral blood, obtained from a patient treated with radiotherapy plus ipilimumab. The CDR3, as DNA: TGTGCCAGCAGTTCGACAGGGGGACCCAATCAGCCCCAGCATTTT. Protein sequence: CASSSTGGPNQPQHF.